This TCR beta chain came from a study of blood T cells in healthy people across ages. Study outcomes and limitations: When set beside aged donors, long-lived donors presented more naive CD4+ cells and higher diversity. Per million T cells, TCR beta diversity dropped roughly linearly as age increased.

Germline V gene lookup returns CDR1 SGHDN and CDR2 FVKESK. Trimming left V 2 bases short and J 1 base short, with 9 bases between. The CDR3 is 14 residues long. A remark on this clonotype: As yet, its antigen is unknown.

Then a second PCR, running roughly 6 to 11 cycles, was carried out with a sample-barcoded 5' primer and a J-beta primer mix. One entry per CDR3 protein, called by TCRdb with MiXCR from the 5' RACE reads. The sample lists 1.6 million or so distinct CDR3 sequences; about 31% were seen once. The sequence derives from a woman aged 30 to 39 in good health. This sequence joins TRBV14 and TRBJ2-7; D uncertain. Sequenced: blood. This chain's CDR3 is CASSQIPGSYEQYF. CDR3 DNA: TGTGCCAGCAGCCAAATCCCGGGTTCCTACGAGCAGTACTTC.